The clone carrying this T cell receptor (beta chain) was detected only a few times. In the original workflow: Quantification of nucleated cells was approximated via reference gene primer amplification. Clones were sequenced by immunoSEQ multiplex PCR, and TCRdb holds only the in-frame ones, with some missing. Clonal size and the V and J genes are those of that table, whereas D and trimming came from the DNA. The repertoire includes around 130,000 clones, 70% to 90% of them detected once, and around 3.6% sits in the top ten. The data belong to a study of blood T cell repertoires in COVID-19. Overall study: The samples span acute and convalescent COVID-19 from the United States, Italy and Spain. Sources were T cells, B-cell-depleted T cells, or PBMCs; the material itself was cDNA or gDNA.

CDR1 is SEHNR and CDR2 is FQNEAQ in the germline V gene (reference sequence). V was clipped by 2 bases and J by 9 bases; unmatched bases: 2. The CDR3 loop spans 13 amino acids. The specimen sequenced was peripheral blood. The sequence was obtained from a woman aged 55-69 years with acute or convalescent COVID-19. The chain joins TRBV7-9 to TRBJ1-5, with 9 bases aligning to TRBD1. CDR3 loop: CASSLTGGTPQHF. In DNA, the CDR3 is TGTGCCAGCAGCTTAACAGGGGGCACGCCCCAGCATTTT.